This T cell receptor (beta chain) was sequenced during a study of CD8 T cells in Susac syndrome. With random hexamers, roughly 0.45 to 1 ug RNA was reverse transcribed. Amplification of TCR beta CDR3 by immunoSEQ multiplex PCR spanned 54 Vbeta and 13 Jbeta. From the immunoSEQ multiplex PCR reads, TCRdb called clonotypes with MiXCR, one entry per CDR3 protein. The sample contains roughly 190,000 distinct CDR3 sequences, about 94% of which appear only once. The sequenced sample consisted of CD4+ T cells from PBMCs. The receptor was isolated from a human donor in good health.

The CDR3 protein is CASSQRLAGGPRGPRYF. CDR3 coding DNA: TGTGCCAGCAGCCAACGACTAGCGGGGGGGCCCCGGGGGCCTCGGTATTTT. The J gene is TRBJ2-3, the V gene TRBV11-2, with 14 positions matching TRBD2. The V segment lost 5 bases and the J segment 14 bases; nucleotides outside the gene matches: 18. The germline V gene has CDR1 SGHAT and CDR2 FQNNGV. CDR3 length: 17 residues.